This section outlines one T cell receptor (beta chain) sequence together with its context. This sample stems from a study of early T cells in non-severe SARS-CoV-2 infection. Overall study context: RNA in bulk from unsorted whole blood was sequenced, and chains were unpaired.

Molecules of cDNA were individually given unique molecular identifiers that were attached to them. One entry per CDR3 protein, called by TCRdb with MiXCR from the 5' RACE reads. Of approximately 99,000 distinct CDR3 sequences listed, around an eighth were seen once; the top ten hold 3% to 3.5%. The CDR3 length is 13 residues. The germline V gene has CDR1 MNHEY and CDR2 SMNVEV (reference sequence). Trimming removed 5 bases from V and 8 bases from J, with 13 bases in between. The chain recombines TRBV27 with TRBJ2-1; tentatively, D is TRBD1 (6 bases). The TCR sequence derives from an adult who was a healthcare worker with PCR-confirmed SARS-CoV-2 infection or an uninfected control (not recorded which). The source material was whole blood. CDR3 in amino acids: CASSLIQGHEQFF. The CDR3 DNA reads as TGTGCCAGCAGTCTAATACAGGGCCATGAGCAGTTCTTC.